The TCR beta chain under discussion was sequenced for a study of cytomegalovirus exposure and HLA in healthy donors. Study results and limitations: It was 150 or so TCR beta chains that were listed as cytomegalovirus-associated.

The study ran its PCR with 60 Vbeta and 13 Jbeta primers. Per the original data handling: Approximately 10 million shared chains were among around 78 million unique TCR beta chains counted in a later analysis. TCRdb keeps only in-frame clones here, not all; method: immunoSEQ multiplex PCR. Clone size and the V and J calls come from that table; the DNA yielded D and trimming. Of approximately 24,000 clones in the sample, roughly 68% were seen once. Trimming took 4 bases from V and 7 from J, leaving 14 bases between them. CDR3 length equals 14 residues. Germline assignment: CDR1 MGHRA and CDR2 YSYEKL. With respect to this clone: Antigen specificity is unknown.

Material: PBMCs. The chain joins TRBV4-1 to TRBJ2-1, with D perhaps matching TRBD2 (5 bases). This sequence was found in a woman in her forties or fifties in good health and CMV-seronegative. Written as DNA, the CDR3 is TGCGCCAGCAGCCCGTCAGGAGGTGGTAATGAGCAGTTCTTC. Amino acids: CASSPSGGGNEQFF.